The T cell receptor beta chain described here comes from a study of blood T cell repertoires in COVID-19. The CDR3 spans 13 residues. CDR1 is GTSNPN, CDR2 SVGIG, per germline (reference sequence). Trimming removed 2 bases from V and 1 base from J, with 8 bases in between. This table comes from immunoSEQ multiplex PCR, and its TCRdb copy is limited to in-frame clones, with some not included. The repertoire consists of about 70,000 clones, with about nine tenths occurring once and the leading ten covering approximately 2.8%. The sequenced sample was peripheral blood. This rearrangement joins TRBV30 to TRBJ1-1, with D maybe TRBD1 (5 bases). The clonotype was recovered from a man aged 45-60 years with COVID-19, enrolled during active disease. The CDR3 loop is CAWSSQGNTEAFF. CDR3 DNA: TGTGCCTGGAGTAGTCAGGGGAACACTGAAGCTTTCTTT.